The TCR beta chain described here comes from a study of blood T cell repertoires in COVID-19. In the authors' methods: The assay estimated nucleated cells by amplifying reference gene primers. The data were produced by immunoSEQ multiplex PCR, yet TCRdb's version contains in-frame clones alone and is incomplete. V and J calls and clone size come straight from that table; D and trimming were deduced from the DNA. The repertoire holds around 170,000 clones, with around 80% as singletons. Per germline, CDR1 SGDLS and CDR2 YYNGEE. Trimming took 2 bases from V and 4 from J; bases not matched to a gene: 10. CDR3 length equals 17 residues.

The chain is built from TRBV9 and TRBJ2-3; TRBD1 aligns across 10 bases. Sample: peripheral blood. This TCR derives from a woman over 75 with COVID-19, enrolled during active disease. The CDR3 nucleotides are TGTGCCAGCAGCGTCTGGACGGGGACAGGGGTTTCAGATACGCAGTATTTT. The encoded protein is CASSVWTGTGVSDTQYF.